This T cell receptor (beta chain) was recorded in a study of PD-1 blockade in classical Hodgkin lymphoma. Repertoires were generated with immunoSEQ multiplex PCR, while TCRdb's copy carries only in-frame clones and drops some. Of tens of thousands of clones listed, more than 65% are singletons. Stated time point: cycle 4 day 1 (C4D1), after less than 7 weeks of nivolumab. Relapse was seen in all patients after autologous stem cell transplantation, and brentuximab vedotin exposure was variable. Looked up from germline, CDR1 is MNHEY and CDR2 is SMNVEV (reference sequence). With V trimmed by 3 bases and J by 2 bases, 4 bases remained unmatched. The CDR3 consists of 14 residues.

Sequencing used peripheral blood mononuclear cells (PBMCs), obtained before the fourth cycle of nivolumab. The sequence came from a human donor with classical Hodgkin lymphoma. The chain is built from TRBV27 and TRBJ2-7, with TRBD2 matching over 7 bases. The CDR3 coding sequence is TGTGCCAGCAGTTTTTCGGGGAGGGCCTACGAGCAGTACTTC. Protein product: CASSFSGRAYEQYF.